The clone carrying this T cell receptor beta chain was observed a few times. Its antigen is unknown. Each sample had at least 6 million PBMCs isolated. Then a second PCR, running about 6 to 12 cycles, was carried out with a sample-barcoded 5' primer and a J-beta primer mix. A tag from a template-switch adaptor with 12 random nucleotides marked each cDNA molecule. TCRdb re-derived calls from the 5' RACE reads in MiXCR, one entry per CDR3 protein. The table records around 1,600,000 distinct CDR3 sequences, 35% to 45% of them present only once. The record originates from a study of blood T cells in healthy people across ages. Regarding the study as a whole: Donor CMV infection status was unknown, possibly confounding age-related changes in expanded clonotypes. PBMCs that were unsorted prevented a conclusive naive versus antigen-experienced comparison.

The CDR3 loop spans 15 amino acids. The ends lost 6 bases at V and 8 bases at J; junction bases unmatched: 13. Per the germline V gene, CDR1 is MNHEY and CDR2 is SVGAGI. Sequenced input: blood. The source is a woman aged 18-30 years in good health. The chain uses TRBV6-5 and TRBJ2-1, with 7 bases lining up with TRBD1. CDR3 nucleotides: TGTGCCAGCAGCTCGACAGGGTTGGGTTTTTATGAGCAGTTCTTC. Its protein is CASSSTGLGFYEQFF.